The 5 T cell receptor beta chains given below trace back to one sample, sequenced in a study of T-cell memory formation after mild COVID-19. TCRdb recomputed calls from the 5' RACE reads with MiXCR, one row per CDR3 protein. The sample consists of 390,000 or so distinct CDR3 sequences, about 16% of them appearing once. The sample comprised PBMCs or a T cell subset sorted from them (not recorded which). Receptor source: a man aged 18 to 35 who had mild COVID-19 (a few samples of this study predate the infection). Cell type and time point are not known.

This chain links TRBV27 with TRBJ2-3; TRBD1 matches 10 bases. Per the germline V gene, CDR1 is MNHEY and CDR2 is SMNVEV (reference sequence). The V and J ends lost 4 bases and 2 bases, in that order; junction bases with no gene match: 6. This CDR3 is built from 16 residues. CDR3 bases: TGTGCCAGCAGTTCACGGGACAGGGGAGACACAGATACGCAGTATTTT. Its translation is CASSSRDRGDTDTQYF.

This clonotype was seen a handful of times. The chain employs TRBV29-1 and TRBJ1-2, with 7 bases lining up with TRBD1. The germline V gene encodes CDR1 SQVTM and CDR2 ANQGSEA. J gave up 3 bases and V 3 bases, and 10 bases lay outside the gene matches. The CDR3 is 15 residues long. CDR3 sequence reads: CSVDGGTADDYGYTF. The CDR3 region has the DNA TGCAGCGTTGATGGGGGGACAGCGGACGACTATGGCTACACCTTC.

This clonotype has only a few counts. The V and J genes are TRBV6-2 or TRBV6-3 and TRBJ2-2; D gene uncertain. The germline V gene encodes CDR1 MNHEY and CDR2 SVGEGT. CDR3 length: 15 amino acids. The V gene lost 9 bases and the J gene lost 3 bases, with 17 bases spanning the gap. CDR3 bases: TGTGCCAGTAAAAGGACGACGGGCTACACCGGGGAGCTGTTTTTT. Encoded protein: CASKRTTGYTGELFF.

This chain uses TRBV7-2 with TRBJ2-6; weak D call: TRBD1 (6 bases). The CDR3 contains 15 residues. Germline V lookup: CDR1 SGHTA, CDR2 FQGNSA. V was clipped by 6 bases and J by 4 bases, with 13 bases between them. CDR3 DNA sequence: TGTGCCAGCAGGAAAGGGGGTTCCGGGGCCAACGTCCTGACTTTC. Its protein product is CASRKGGSGANVLTF.

The chain joins TRBV5-1 to TRBJ2-3; 9 bases line up with TRBD1. The CDR3 has 13 residues. With V trimmed by 4 bases and J by 14 bases, 11 bases remained unmatched. The germline CDR1 and CDR2 sequences are SGHRS and YFSETQ. CDR3 DNA: TGCGCCAGCAGCGTGACTCGGACAGGGGATGGGTATTTT. Translating gives CASSVTRTGDGYF.